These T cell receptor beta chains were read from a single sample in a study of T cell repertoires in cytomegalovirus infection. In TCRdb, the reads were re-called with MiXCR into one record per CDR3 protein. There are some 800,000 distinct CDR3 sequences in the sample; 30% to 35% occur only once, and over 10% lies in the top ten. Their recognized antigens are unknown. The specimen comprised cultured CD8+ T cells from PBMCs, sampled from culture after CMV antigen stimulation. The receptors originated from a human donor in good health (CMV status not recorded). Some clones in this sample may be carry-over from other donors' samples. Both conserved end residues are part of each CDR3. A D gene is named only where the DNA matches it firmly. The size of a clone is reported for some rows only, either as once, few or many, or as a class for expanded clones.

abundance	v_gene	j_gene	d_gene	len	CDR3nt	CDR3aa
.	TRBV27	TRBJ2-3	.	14	TGTGCCAGCAGTTTTACCATAGGTCCAGATACGCAGTATTTT	CASSFTIGPDTQYF
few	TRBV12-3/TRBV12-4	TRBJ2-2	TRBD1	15	TGTGCCAGCAGTCTGGACAGGGGGTACACCGGGGAGCTGTTTTTT	CASSLDRGYTGELFF
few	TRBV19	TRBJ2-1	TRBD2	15	TGTGCCAGTAGTATAGCTAGCGGGGGAAATAATGAGCAGTTCTTC	CASSIASGGNNEQFF
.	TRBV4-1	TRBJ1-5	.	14	TGCGCCAGCAGCCAAATCGGGGTGAATCAGCCCCAGCATTTT	CASSQIGVNQPQHF
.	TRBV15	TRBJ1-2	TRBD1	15	TGTGCCACCAGCACCCCAACAGGGGTTACATATGGCTACACCTTC	CATSTPTGVTYGYTF
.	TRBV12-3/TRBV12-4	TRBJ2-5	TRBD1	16	TGTGCCAGCAGAGCAGGGACAGGGGGGTACCAAGAGACCCAGTACTTC	CASRAGTGGYQETQYF
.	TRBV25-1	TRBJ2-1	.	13	TGTGCCAGCAGTGAACTACGGGACAATGAGCAGTTCTTC	CASSELRDNEQFF
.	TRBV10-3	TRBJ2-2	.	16	TGTGCCATCAGTGGGGTCAGGGAAAGAAACACCGGGGAGCTGTTTTTT	CAISGVRERNTGELFF
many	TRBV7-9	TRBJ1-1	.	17	TGTGCCAGCAGCTTAGTCTTTATGAGGGCCATGAACACTGAAGCTTTCTTT	CASSLVFMRAMNTEAFF
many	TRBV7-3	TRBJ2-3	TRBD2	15	TGTGCCAGCAGCTTGACTAGCGGAAGAGGGGATACGCAGTATTTT	CASSLTSGRGDTQYF
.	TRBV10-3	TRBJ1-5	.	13	TGTGCCATCAGTGATCCCGGAAATCAGCCCCAGCATTTT	CAISDPGNQPQHF
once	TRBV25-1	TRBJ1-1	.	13	TGTGCCAGCGCCACCCCAGGGAACACTGAAGCTTTCTTT	CASATPGNTEAFF
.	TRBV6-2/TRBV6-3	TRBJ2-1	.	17	TGTGCCAGCAGTCGCTACAGGGAATTGAGCTCCTACAATGAGCAGTTCTTC	CASSRYRELSSYNEQFF
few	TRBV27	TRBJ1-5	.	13	TGTGCCAGCAGTATCAGGGTGTATCAGCCCCAGCATTTT	CASSIRVYQPQHF
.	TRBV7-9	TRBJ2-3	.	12	TGTGCCAGCAGCTCGGTGTGGCATACGCAGTATTTT	CASSSVWHTQYF
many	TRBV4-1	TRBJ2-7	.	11	TGTGCCAGCAGTCAGGGTAACGAGCAGTACTTC	CASSQGNEQYF
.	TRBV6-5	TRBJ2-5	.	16	TGTGCCAGCAGAGATGACCAAGAGTCGTACCAAGAGACCCAGTACTTC	CASRDDQESYQETQYF
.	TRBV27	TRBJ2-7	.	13	TGTGCCAGCAGCGGGGAACCCTCCTACGAGCAGTACTTC	CASSGEPSYEQYF
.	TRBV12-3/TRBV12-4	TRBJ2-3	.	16	TGTGCCAGCAGTTGGAGGGGCATCATCAGCACAGATACGCAGTATTTT	CASSWRGIISTDTQYF
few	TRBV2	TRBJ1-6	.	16	TGTGCCAGCAGAGACGACAGCGGGTTAGGAAATTCACCCCTCCACTTT	CASRDDSGLGNSPLHF
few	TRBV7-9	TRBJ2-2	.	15	TGTGCCAGCAGTACCGCGCAATGGAACACCGGGGAGCTGTTTTTT	CASSTAQWNTGELFF
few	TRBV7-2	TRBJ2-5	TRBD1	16	TGTGCCAGCAGCCGCTGGGGACAGGGGGCACAAGAGACCCAGTACTTC	CASSRWGQGAQETQYF
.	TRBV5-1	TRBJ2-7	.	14	TGCGCCAGCAGCGTATCGTCCACCTCTTACGAGCAGTACTTC	CASSVSSTSYEQYF
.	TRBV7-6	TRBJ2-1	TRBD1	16	TGTGTCAGCAGCCAGGACGGGACAGGGCATAACAATGAGCAGTTCTTC	CVSSQDGTGHNNEQFF
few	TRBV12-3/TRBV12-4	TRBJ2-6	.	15	TGTGCCAGCAGTTTATATTTGTCTGGGGCCAACGTCCTGACTTTC	CASSLYLSGANVLTF
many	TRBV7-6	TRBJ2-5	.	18	TGTGCCAGCAGCTTCCCCGCGGAGGCAGGGGATTCGAAAGAGACCCAGTACTTC	CASSFPAEAGDSKETQYF
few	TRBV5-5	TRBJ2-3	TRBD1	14	TGTGCCAGCAGCGGGACAGACAGCACAGATACGCAGTATTTT	CASSGTDSTDTQYF
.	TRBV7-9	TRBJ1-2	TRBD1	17	TGTGCCAGCAGCTTACCGGGACAGGGGGAGATCTTCTATGGCTACACCTTC	CASSLPGQGEIFYGYTF
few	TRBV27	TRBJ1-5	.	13	TGTGCCAGCAGTTTATATCCCCGCGGGCCCCAGCATTTT	CASSLYPRGPQHF
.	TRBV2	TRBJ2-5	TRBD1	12	TGTGCCACCAGGACAGGGGTAGAGACCCAGTACTTC	CATRTGVETQYF
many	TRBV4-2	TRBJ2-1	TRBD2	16	TGTGCCAGCAGCCTCGGCGGGGGGGCCCCTGACAATGAGCAGTTCTTC	CASSLGGGAPDNEQFF
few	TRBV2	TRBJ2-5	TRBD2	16	TGTGCCAGCAGTGAAAATCTAGCGGGGTACCAAGAGACCCAGTACTTC	CASSENLAGYQETQYF
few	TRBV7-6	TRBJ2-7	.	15	TGTGCCAGCAGCGCCGTCTTTGGGTCCCCCTACGAGCAGTACTTC	CASSAVFGSPYEQYF
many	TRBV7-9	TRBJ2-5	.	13	TGTGCCAGCAGCTTCAGGGGTTGGGAGACCCAGTACTTC	CASSFRGWETQYF
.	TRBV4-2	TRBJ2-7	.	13	TGTGCCAGCAGCCAAGGCGATACCTACGAGCAGTACTTC	CASSQGDTYEQYF
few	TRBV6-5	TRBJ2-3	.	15	TGTGCCAGCAGTTACCCGGGGGCGGATATAGATACGCAGTATTTT	CASSYPGADIDTQYF
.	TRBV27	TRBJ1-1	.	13	TGTGCCAGCAGTCTGACAGCGGGCACTGAAGCTTTCTTT	CASSLTAGTEAFF
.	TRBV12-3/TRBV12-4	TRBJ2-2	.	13	TGTGCCAGCAGTTTTCTGGTAGCCGGGGAGCTGTTTTTT	CASSFLVAGELFF
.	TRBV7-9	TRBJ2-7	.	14	TGTGCCAGCATTAGCGGACCAAGGCCCTACGAGCAGTACTTC	CASISGPRPYEQYF
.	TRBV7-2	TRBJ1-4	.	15	TGTGCCAGCAGCTTAGGGTGGGGATACAATGAAAAACTGTTTTTT	CASSLGWGYNEKLFF
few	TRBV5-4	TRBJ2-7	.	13	TGTGCCAGCACCATACTAGGCTCCTACGAGCAGTACTTC	CASTILGSYEQYF
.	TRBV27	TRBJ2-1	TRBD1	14	TGTGCCAGCAGTTCCGGACAGGAAGGAAGTGAGCAGTTCTTC	CASSSGQEGSEQFF
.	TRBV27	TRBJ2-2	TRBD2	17	TGTGCCAGCAGGCCGGAAGTAGCGGGGATGAACACCGGGGAGCTGTTTTTT	CASRPEVAGMNTGELFF
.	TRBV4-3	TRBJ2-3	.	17	TGCGCCAGCAGCCAAGAATTTACAGGCCCTAGCACAGATACGCAGTATTTT	CASSQEFTGPSTDTQYF
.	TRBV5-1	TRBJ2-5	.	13	TGCGCCAGCAGCATGGACAGCCAAGAGACCCAGTACTTC	CASSMDSQETQYF
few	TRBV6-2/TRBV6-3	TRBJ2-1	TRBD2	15	TGTGCCAGCAGTTACTCGGGTAGCGGGGGTCATGAGCAGTTCTTC	CASSYSGSGGHEQFF
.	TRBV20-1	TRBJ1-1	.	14	TGCAGTGCTATGAAAATGGAGTCGAACACTGAAGCTTTCTTT	CSAMKMESNTEAFF
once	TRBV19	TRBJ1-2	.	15	TGTGCCAGTAGTAGGGGATACGGGACGGTCGATAGCTACACCTTC	CASSRGYGTVDSYTF
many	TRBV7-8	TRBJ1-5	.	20	TGTGCCAGCAGCTTAGCGAGTGGGAGGAGAGTCGCCACCGGCAATCAGCCCCAGCATTTT	CASSLASGRRVATGNQPQHF
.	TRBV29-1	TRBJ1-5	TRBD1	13	TGCAGCGTTGTGACAGGGAGGAATCAGCCCCAGCATTTT	CSVVTGRNQPQHF
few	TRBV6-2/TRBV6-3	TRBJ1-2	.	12	TGTGCCAGCACCTTCCGGGCGGGGGGCTACACCTTC	CASTFRAGGYTF
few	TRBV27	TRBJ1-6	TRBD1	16	TGTGCCAGCAGTGGCCGGACAGGGCGTCGGGATTCACCCCTCCACTTT	CASSGRTGRRDSPLHF
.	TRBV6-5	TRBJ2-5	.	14	TGTGCCAGCAGTCGACTGGAGGTTAAAGAGACCCAGTACTTC	CASSRLEVKETQYF
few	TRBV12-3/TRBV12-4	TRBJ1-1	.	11	TGTGCCAGCATTGCTGACGGGGAAGCTTTCTTT	CASIADGEAFF
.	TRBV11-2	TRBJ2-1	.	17	TGTGCCAGCAGCCCTAGTCTCGGGTGGAGGTCCTACAATGAGCAGTTCTTC	CASSPSLGWRSYNEQFF
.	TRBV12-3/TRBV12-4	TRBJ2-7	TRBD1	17	TGTACCAGCAGTTTCCGGGACAGGGGTTTCGGAACCTACGAGCAGTACTTC	CTSSFRDRGFGTYEQYF
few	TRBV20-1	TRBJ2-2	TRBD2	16	TGCAGTGCTAGAGAAGTAGCGGGGGGCCTCACCGGGGAGCTGTTTTTT	CSAREVAGGLTGELFF